The source of this T cell receptor (beta chain) is a study of immune evolution from preneoplasia to lung adenocarcinoma. Notes on the study in general: Normal lung had highest clonality; later lesions appeared denser, more diverse. Normal lung had the highest top T cell clone frequencies.

The repertoire was sequenced with immunoSEQ multiplex PCR; TCRdb's copy has only in-frame clones and lacks some. The table includes some 6,200 clones, 70% to 80% detected once. For this clone: Its antigen is as yet unknown.

The V end was cut by 1 base, the J end by 6 bases, with 3 bases between. Germline CDR1 KGHSH, CDR2 LQKENI. The CDR3 consists of 12 residues. The sequenced material came from FFPE adjacent normal lung tissue. This TCR derives from a person aged 60-80 years with lung adenocarcinoma. The chain joins TRBV18 to TRBJ2-2; no firm D call. The CDR3 region has the DNA TGTGCCAGCTCACCACAGGCCGGGGAGCTGTTTTTT. Residues: CASSPQAGELFF. The variable domain in full, with the rest retrieved from reference TRBV18 and TRBJ2-2, is NAGVMQNPRHLVRRRGQEARLRCSPMKGHSHVYWYRQLPEEGLKFMVYLQKENIIDESGMPKERFSAEFPKEGPSILRIQQVVRGDSAAYFCASSPQAGELFFGEGSRLTVL.